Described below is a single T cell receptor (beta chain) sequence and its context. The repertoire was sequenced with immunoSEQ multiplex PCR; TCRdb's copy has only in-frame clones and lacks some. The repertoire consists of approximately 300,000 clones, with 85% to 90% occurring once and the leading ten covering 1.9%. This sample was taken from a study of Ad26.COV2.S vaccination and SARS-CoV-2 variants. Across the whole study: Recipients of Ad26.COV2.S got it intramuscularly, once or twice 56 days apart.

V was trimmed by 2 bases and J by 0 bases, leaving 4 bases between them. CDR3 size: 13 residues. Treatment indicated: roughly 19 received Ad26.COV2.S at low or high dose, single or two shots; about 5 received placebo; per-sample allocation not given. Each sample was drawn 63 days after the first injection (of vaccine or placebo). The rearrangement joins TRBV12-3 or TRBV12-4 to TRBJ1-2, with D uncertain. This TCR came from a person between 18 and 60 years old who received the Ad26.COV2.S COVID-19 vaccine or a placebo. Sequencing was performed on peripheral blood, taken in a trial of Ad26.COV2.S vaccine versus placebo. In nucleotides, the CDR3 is TGTGCCAGCAGTTTATACCCTAACTATGGCTACACCTTC. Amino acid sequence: CASSLYPNYGYTF.